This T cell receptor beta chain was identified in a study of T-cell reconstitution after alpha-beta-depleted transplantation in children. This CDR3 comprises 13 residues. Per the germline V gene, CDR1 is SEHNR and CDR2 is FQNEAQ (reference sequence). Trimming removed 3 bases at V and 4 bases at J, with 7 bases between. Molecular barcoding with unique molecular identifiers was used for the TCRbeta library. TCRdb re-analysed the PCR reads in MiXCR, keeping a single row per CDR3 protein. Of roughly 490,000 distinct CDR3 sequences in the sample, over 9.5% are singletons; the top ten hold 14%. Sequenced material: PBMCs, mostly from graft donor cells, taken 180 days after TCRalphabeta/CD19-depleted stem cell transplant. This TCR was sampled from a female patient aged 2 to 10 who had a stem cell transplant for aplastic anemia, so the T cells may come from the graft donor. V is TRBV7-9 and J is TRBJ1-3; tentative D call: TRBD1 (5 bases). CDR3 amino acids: CASSFAGGNTIYF. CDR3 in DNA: TGTGCCAGCAGCTTTGCAGGGGGAAACACCATATATTTT.